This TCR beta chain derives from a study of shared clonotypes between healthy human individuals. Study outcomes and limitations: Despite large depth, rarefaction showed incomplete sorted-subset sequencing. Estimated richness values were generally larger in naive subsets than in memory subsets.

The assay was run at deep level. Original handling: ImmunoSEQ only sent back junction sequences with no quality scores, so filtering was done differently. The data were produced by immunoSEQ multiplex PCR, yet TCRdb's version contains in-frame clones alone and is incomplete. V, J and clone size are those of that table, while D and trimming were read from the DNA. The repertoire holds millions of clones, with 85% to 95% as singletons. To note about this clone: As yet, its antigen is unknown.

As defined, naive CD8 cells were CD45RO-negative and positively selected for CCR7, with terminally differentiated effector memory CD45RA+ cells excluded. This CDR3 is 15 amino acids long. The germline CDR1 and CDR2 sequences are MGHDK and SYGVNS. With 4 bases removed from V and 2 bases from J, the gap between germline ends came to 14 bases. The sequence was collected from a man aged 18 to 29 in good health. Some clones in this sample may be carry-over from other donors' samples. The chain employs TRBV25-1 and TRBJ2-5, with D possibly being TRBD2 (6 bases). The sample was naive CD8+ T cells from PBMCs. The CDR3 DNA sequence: TGTGCCAGCAGTGGATACCGGGACTGGCAAGAGACCCAGTACTTC. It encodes CASSGYRDWQETQYF.